Described below is a single T cell receptor beta chain sequence and its context. This entry belongs to a study of T-cell reconstitution after alpha-beta-depleted transplantation in children. A library of TCRbeta sequences, prepared with unique molecular identifiers, was generated. TCRdb re-analysed the PCR reads in MiXCR, keeping a single row per CDR3 protein. The sample consists of about 410,000 distinct CDR3 sequences, about a fifth of them appearing once. The CDR3 has 11 amino acids. Trimming removed 6 bases from V and 5 bases from J, with 8 bases in between. CDR1 is SGHRS and CDR2 is YFSETQ in the germline V gene.

This clonotype was sampled from a human donor who donated a stem cell graft to a child with acute myeloid leukemia. This chain joins TRBV5-1 and TRBJ1-1; D perhaps matches TRBD1 (5 bases). The sample was PBMCs from the stem cell graft donor, taken from the stem cell graft. CDR3: CASMEGTEAFF. CDR3 bases: TGCGCCAGCATGGAGGGGACTGAAGCTTTCTTT.